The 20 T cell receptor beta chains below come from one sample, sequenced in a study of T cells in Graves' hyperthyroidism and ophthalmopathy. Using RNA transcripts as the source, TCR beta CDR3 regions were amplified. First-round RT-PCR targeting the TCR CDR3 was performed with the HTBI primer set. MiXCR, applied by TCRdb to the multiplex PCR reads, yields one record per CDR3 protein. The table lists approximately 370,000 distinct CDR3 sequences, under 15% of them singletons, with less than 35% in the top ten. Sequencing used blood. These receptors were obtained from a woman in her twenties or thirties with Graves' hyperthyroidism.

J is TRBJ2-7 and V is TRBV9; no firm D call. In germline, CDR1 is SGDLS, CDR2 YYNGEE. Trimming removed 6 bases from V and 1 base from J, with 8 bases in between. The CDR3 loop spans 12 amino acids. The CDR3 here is CASTARSYEQYF. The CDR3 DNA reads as TGTGCCAGCACGGCACGATCCTACGAGCAGTACTTC.

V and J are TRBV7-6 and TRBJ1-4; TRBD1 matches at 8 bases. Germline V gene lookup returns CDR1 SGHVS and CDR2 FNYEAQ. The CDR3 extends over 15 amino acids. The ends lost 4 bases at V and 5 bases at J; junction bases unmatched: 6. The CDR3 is CASSSRQGINEKLFF. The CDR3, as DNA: TGTGCCAGCAGCTCCCGACAGGGGATCAATGAAAAACTGTTTTTT.

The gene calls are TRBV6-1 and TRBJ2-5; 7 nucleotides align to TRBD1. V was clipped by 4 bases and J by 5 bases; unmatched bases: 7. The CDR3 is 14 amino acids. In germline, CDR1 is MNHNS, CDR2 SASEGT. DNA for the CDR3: TGTGCCAGCAGTGCGGGGACAGTCTGGGAGACCCAGTACTTC. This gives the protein CASSAGTVWETQYF.

The CDR3 DNA reads TGCGCCAGTAAAACAAGGGGGCCGAACACCGGGGAGCTGTTTTTT. Protein sequence: CASKTRGPNTGELFF. The chain is built from TRBV5-1 and TRBJ2-2; 7 bases agree with TRBD1. The V and J ends lost 8 bases and 0 bases, in that order; junction bases with no gene match: 7. Germline loops: CDR1 SGHRS, CDR2 YFSETQ. The CDR3 totals 15 residues.

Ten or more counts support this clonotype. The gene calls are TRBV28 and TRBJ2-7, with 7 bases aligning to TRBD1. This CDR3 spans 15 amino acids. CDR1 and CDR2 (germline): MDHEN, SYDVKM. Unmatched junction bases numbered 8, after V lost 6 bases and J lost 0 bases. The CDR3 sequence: CASRKDRLGSYEQYF. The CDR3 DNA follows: TGTGCCAGCAGAAAGGACAGGTTGGGCTCCTACGAGCAGTACTTC.

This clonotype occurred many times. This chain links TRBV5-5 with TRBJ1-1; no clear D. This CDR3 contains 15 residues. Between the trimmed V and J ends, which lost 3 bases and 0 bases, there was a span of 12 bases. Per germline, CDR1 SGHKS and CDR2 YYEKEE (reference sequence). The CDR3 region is CASSSQFLLNTEAFF. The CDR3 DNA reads TGTGCCAGCAGCTCCCAGTTTCTCTTGAACACTGAAGCTTTCTTT. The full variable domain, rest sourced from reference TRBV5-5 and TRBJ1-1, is DAGVTQSPTHLIKTRGQQVTLRCSPISGHKSVSWYQQVLGQGPQFIFQYYEKEERGRGNFPDRFSARQFPNYSSELNVNALLLGDSALYLCASSSQFLLNTEAFFGQGTRLTVV.

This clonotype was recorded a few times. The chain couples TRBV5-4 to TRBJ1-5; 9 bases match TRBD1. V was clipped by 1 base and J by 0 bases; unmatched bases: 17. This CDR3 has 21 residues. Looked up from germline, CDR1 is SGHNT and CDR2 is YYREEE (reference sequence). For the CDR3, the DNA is TGTGCCAGCAGCTTGTCTCTTAAAACGGGACAGGGCTTCGATAGCAATCAGCCCCAGCATTTT. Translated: CASSLSLKTGQGFDSNQPQHF.

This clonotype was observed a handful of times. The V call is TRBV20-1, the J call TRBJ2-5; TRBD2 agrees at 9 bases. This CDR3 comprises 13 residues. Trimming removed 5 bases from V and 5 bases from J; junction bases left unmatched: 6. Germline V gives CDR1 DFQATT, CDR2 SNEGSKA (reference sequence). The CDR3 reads CSALAGAGETQYF. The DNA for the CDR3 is TGCAGTGCTTTAGCGGGAGCTGGGGAGACCCAGTACTTC.

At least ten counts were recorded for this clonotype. CDR3 region: CASSLERTSGSGWNNEQFF. The CDR3, as DNA: TGCGCCAGCAGCTTGGAACGGACTAGCGGGAGTGGGTGGAATAATGAGCAGTTCTTC. The chain couples TRBV5-1 to TRBJ2-1, with TRBD2 identical over 13 bases. This CDR3 spans 19 amino acids. The V and J ends lost 0 bases and 7 bases, in that order; junction bases with no gene match: 13. CDR1 SGHRS and CDR2 YFSETQ come from the germline V gene.

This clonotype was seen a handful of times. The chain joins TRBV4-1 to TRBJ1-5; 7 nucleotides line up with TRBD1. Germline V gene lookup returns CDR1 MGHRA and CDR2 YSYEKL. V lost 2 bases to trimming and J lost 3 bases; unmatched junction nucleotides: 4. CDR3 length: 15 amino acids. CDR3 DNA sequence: TGCGCCAGCAGCCAACAAGGACAGGTCAATCAGCCCCAGCATTTT. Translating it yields CASSQQGQVNQPQHF.

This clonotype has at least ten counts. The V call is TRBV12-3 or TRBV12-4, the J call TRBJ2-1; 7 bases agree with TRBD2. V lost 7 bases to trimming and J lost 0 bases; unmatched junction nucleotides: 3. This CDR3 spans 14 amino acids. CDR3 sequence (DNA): TGTGCCAGCATTGGCGGGAGCTCCTACAATGAGCAGTTCTTC. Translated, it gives CASIGGSSYNEQFF.

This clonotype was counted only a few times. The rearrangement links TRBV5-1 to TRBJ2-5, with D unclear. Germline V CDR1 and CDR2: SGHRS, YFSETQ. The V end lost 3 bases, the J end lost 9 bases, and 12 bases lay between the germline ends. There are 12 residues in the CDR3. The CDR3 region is CASSSELLPQYF. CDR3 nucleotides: TGCGCCAGCAGCTCTGAGCTTCTTCCCCAGTACTTC.

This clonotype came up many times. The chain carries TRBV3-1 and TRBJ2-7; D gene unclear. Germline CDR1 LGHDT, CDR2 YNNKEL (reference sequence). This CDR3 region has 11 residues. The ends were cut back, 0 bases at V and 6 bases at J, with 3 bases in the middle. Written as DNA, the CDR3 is TGTGCCAGCAGCCAAGATCTCGAGCAGTACTTC. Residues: CASSQDLEQYF.

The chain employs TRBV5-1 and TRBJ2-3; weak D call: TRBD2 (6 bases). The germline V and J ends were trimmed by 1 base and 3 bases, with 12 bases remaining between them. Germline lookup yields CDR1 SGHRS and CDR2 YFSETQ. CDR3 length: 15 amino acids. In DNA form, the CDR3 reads TGCGCCAGCAGCTTGCTAGCGAGGGATACAGATACGCAGTATTTT. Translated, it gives CASSLLARDTDTQYF.

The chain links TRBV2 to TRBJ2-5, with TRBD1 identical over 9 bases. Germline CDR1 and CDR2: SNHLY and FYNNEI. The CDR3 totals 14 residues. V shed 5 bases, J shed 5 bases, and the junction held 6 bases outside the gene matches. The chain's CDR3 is CASSWGTGSETQYF. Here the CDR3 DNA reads TGTGCCAGCAGTTGGGGGACAGGGTCGGAGACCCAGTACTTC.

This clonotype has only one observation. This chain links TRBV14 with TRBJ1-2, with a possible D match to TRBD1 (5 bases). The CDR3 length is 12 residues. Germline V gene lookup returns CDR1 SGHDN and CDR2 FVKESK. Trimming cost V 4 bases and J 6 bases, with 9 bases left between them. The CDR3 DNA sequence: TGTGCCAGCAGCCGAACCAGGGATGGCTACACCTTC. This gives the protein CASSRTRDGYTF.

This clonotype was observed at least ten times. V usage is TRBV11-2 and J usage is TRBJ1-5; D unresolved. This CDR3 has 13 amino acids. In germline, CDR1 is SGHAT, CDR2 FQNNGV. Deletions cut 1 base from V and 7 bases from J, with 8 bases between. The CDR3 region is CASSLGGYQPQHF. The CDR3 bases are TGTGCCAGCAGCTTAGGTGGTTACCAGCCCCAGCATTTT.

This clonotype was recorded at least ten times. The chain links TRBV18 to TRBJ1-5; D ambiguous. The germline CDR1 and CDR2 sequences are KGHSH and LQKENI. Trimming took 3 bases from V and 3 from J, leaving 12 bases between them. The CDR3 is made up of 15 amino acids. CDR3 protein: CASSPFADDNQPQHF. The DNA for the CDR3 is TGTGCCAGCTCACCCTTTGCGGACGACAATCAGCCCCAGCATTTT. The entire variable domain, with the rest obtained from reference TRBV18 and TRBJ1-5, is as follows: NAGVMQNPRHLVRRRGQEARLRCSPMKGHSHVYWYRQLPEEGLKFMVYLQKENIIDESGMPKERFSAEFPKEGPSILRIQQVVRGDSAAYFCASSPFADDNQPQHFGDGTRLSIL.

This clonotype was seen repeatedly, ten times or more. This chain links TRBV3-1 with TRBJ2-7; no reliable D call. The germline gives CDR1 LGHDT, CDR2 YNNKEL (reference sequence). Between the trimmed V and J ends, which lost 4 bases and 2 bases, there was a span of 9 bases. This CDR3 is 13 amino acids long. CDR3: CASSPPVPYEQYF. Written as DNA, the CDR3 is TGTGCCAGCAGCCCCCCAGTCCCCTACGAGCAGTACTTC.

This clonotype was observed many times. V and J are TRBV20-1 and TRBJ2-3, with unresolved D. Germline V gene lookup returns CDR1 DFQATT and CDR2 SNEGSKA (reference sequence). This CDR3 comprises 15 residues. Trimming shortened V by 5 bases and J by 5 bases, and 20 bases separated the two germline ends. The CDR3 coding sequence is TGCAGTGCTCCGCCCCGCGACCCGGTTGGAGATACGCAGTATTTT. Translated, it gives CSAPPRDPVGDTQYF.